This TCR beta chain was identified in a study of spatial heterogeneity in lung cancer. About the study: Researchers sequenced follow-up PBMC samples if they had them, and these came a median of roughly two years after resection. Study-wide results and limits: Blood showed ubiquitous tumor TCRs more often at resection than at routine follow-up.

Time point described: blood at routine non-recurrence follow-up after resection. The input material, whole RNA from tumor, nontumor lung or frozen PBMC, was sequenced unsorted. Only a few counts were recorded for this clonotype. Its antigen is not known. From the 5' RACE reads, TCRdb called clonotypes with MiXCR, one entry per CDR3 protein. The sample has approximately 27,000 distinct CDR3 sequences; roughly 6% are singletons. Looked up from germline, CDR1 is MNHEY and CDR2 is SVGEGT. V was clipped by 2 bases and J by 2 bases, with 10 bases between them. There are 14 residues in the CDR3. V gene TRBV6-2 or TRBV6-3 combines with J gene TRBJ2-7; D might be TRBD1 or TRBD2, each matching 5 bases. The TCR originated in a male donor with early-stage non-small cell lung cancer. The sample here was PBMCs, taken at follow-up. The CDR3 loop is CASSYLGGTYEQYF. DNA of the CDR3: TGTGCCAGCAGTTACCTTGGGGGAACCTACGAGCAGTACTTC.